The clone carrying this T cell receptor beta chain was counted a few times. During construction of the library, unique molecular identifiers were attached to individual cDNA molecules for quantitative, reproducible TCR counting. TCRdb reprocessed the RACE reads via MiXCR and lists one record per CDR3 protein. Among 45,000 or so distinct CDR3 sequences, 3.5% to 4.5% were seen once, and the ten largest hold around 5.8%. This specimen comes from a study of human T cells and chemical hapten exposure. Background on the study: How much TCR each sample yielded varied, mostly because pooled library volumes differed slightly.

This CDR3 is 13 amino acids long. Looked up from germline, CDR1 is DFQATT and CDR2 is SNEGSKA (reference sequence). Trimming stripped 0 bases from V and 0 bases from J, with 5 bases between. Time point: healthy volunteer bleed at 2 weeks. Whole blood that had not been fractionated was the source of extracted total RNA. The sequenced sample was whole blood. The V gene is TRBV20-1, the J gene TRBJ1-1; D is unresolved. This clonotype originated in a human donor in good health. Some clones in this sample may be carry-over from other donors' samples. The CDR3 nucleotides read TGCAGTGCTAGAGAATACATGAACACTGAAGCTTTCTTT. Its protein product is CSAREYMNTEAFF.